Listed here are 21 T cell receptor beta chains from one sample, sequenced in a study of monozygotic twins with inflammatory bowel disease. TCRdb re-called the 5' RACE reads and shows each CDR3 protein once, DNA omitted. This table lists a few hundred thousand distinct CDR3 sequences. Sequenced sample: blood. Receptors originate from a human donor with ulcerative colitis or Crohn's disease, or a healthy co-twin of an affected twin (not recorded which).

The chain couples TRBV29-1 to TRBJ2-2; lacking DNA, the TRBD1 call made by TCRdb goes unchecked. Looked up from germline, CDR1 is SQVTM and CDR2 is ANQGSEA. The CDR3 is 12 amino acids. CDR3: CSVGKGDGELFF.

This chain links TRBV20-1 with TRBJ1-2; without DNA, the TCRdb call of TRBD1 cannot be checked. The CDR3 is made up of 13 amino acids. Looked up from germline, CDR1 is DFQATT and CDR2 is SNEGSKA (reference sequence). The CDR3: CSARYRQGADYTF.

The chain links TRBV5-1 to TRBJ1-2. Germline CDR1 is SGHRS and CDR2 is YFSETQ. This CDR3 contains 13 residues. CDR3 region: CASSLAGIYGYTF.

The V gene is TRBV20-1, the J gene TRBJ1-4; the D call from TCRdb, TRBD1, cannot be confirmed without DNA. This CDR3 comprises 13 residues. CDR1 is DFQATT and CDR2 is SNEGSKA in the germline V gene (reference sequence). CDR3 sequence: CSPSGGSNEKLFF.

The gene calls are TRBV13 and TRBJ2-7. In germline, CDR1 is PRHDT, CDR2 FYEKMQ (reference sequence). This CDR3 region has 13 residues. The CDR3: CASSPLGSYEQYF.

The rearrangement joins TRBV18 to TRBJ1-5; lacking DNA, the TRBD1 call made by TCRdb goes unchecked. Germline V gene lookup returns CDR1 KGHSH and CDR2 LQKENI. CDR3 length: 15 amino acids. CDR3 protein: CASSPTGTGDQPQHF. Filled out from reference TRBV18 and TRBJ1-5, the complete variable domain reads NAGVMQNPRHLVRRRGQEARLRCSPMKGHSHVYWYRQLPEEGLKFMVYLQKENIIDESGMPKERFSAEFPKEGPSILRIQQVVRGDSAAYFCASSPTGTGDQPQHFGDGTRLSIL.

This chain's CDR3 is CAISVNGQGASYEQYF. The chain links TRBV10-3 to TRBJ2-7; the D gene TCRdb calls, TRBD1, cannot be checked with no DNA. The CDR3 consists of 16 residues. Germline CDR1 ENHRY, CDR2 SYGVKD.

The CDR3: CASSLVASGGTDTQYF. The chain couples TRBV7-2 to TRBJ2-3. CDR1 SGHTA and CDR2 FQGNSA come from the germline V gene. The CDR3 runs to 16 residues. Full variable domain (remainder filled in from reference TRBV7-2 and TRBJ2-3): GAGVSQSPSNKVTEKGKDVELRCDPISGHTALYWYRQSLGQGLEFLIYFQGNSAPDKSGLPSDRFSAERTGGSVSTLTIQRTQQEDSAVYLCASSLVASGGTDTQYFGPGTRLTVL.

This rearrangement joins TRBV7-9 to TRBJ1-2; TCRdb picks TRBD1, but there is no DNA to check that call. The V gene's germline CDR1 is SEHNR and CDR2 FQNEAQ (reference sequence). The CDR3 loop spans 15 amino acids. This CDR3 is CASRGDSPVVYGYTF.

The chain has TRBV6-2 or TRBV6-3 and TRBJ1-6; TCRdb reports TRBD1, a call that lacks DNA to check it against. The CDR3 extends over 15 amino acids. Germline-derived CDR1 and CDR2 are MNHEY and SVGEGT. CDR3 in amino acids: CASSYSPGINSPLHF.

The CDR3 spells CASSAGGPLGEQYF. The chain employs TRBV5-1 and TRBJ2-7; with no DNA, the TCRdb D assignment of TRBD1 cannot be verified. CDR3 size: 14 residues. Germline V gene lookup returns CDR1 SGHRS and CDR2 YFSETQ.

This CDR3 reads CASSSTAFGDTDTGELFF. V gene TRBV12-3 or TRBV12-4 combines with J gene TRBJ2-2. The CDR3 covers 18 residues.

The chain links TRBV5-1 to TRBJ2-5; TCRdb gives TRBD1 as the D gene, but with no DNA this cannot be confirmed. The germline V gene encodes CDR1 SGHRS and CDR2 YFSETQ. CDR3 size: 14 residues. The CDR3 region is CASSLAGTIETQYF.

The chain links TRBV5-1 to TRBJ1-2; the TCRdb D gene call, TRBD1, has no DNA to confirm it. CDR1 SGHRS and CDR2 YFSETQ come from the germline V gene. There are 13 residues in the CDR3. This CDR3 is CASSFPGGSGYTF.

This chain joins TRBV6-5 and TRBJ2-1; TCRdb's D call, TRBD1, is unchecked because there is no DNA. Looked up from germline, CDR1 is MNHEY and CDR2 is SVGAGI. This CDR3 has 15 residues. CDR3 region: CASSYGQAPYNEQFF.

This rearrangement joins TRBV5-1 to TRBJ2-5; the TCRdb call, TRBD1, lacks DNA for checking. CDR1 and CDR2 from the germline V gene are SGHRS and YFSETQ. The CDR3 extends over 16 amino acids. CDR3 residues: CASSPHGRGVEETQYF.

This chain links TRBV7-2 with TRBJ2-7; TCRdb's D call, TRBD1, is unchecked because there is no DNA. CDR1 SGHTA and CDR2 FQGNSA come from the germline V gene. CDR3 length equals 14 residues. CDR3 region: CASSQDRYSYEQYF.

The chain has TRBV18 and TRBJ2-7. CDR3 length: 12 amino acids. Germline V lookup: CDR1 KGHSH, CDR2 LQKENI. The CDR3 loop reads CASSQNPYEQYF.

The rearrangement joins TRBV19 to TRBJ2-6; TCRdb gives TRBD2 as the D gene, but with no DNA this cannot be confirmed. Germline CDR1 reads LNHDA; CDR2 reads SQIVND (reference sequence). This CDR3 is built from 16 residues. CDR3 in amino acids: CASKGRIRAGANVLTF.

CDR3 loop: CASSLNSYGEKLFF. The V call is TRBV5-1, the J call TRBJ1-4. Germline V gene lookup returns CDR1 SGHRS and CDR2 YFSETQ. This CDR3 comprises 14 residues.

The chain combines TRBV5-5 with TRBJ2-2; TCRdb outputs TRBD2, but without DNA this stays unchecked. The CDR3 length is 15 residues. Germline CDR1 and CDR2: SGHKS and YYEKEE (reference sequence). The CDR3 sequence is CASSPRTTITGELFF.